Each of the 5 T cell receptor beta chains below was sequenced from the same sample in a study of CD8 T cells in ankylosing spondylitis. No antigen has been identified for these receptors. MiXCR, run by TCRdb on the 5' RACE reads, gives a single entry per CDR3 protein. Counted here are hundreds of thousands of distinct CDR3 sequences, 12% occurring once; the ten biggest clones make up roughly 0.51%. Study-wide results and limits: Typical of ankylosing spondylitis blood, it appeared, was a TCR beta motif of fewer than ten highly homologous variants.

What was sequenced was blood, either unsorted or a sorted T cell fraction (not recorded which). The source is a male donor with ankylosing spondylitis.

Written as DNA, the CDR3 is TGTGCCAGTTTTGAGGGACCCGGTCAGGCAGATACGCAGTATTTT. This sequence encodes CASFEGPGQADTQYF. The V and J genes are TRBV6-1 and TRBJ2-3; D is possibly TRBD1 or TRBD2 (5 bases each). The V end was cut by 9 bases, the J end by 4 bases, with 20 bases between. Germline loops: CDR1 MNHNS, CDR2 SASEGT. This CDR3 comprises 15 residues.

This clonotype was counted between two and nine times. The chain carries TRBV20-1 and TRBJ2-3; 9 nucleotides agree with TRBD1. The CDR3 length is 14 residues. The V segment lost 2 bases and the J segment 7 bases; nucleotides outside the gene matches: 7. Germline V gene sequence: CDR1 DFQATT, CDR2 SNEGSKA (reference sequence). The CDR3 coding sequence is TGCAGTGCTAGATACCCGGGACAGGGATATACGCAGTATTTT. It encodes CSARYPGQGYTQYF.

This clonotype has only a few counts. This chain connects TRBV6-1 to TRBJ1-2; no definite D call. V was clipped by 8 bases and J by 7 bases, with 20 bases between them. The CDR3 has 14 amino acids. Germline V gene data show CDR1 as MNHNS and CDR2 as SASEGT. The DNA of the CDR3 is TGTGCCAGCCTACGGCTGGGAGCTTTTGCTGGCTACACCTTC. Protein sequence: CASLRLGAFAGYTF.

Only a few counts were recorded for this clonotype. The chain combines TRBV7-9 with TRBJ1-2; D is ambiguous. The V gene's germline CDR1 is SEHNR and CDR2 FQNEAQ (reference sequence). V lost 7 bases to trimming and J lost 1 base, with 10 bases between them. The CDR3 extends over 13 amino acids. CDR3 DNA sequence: TGTGCCAGCACCCGACGGGTTAACTATGGCTACACCTTC. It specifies CASTRRVNYGYTF.

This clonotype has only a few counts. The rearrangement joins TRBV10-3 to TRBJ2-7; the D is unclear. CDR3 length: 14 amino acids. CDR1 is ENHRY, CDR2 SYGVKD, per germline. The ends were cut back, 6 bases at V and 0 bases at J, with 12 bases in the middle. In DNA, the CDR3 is TGTGCCATCAGAATGTCGCACGGCTCCTACGAGCAGTACTTC. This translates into CAIRMSHGSYEQYF.